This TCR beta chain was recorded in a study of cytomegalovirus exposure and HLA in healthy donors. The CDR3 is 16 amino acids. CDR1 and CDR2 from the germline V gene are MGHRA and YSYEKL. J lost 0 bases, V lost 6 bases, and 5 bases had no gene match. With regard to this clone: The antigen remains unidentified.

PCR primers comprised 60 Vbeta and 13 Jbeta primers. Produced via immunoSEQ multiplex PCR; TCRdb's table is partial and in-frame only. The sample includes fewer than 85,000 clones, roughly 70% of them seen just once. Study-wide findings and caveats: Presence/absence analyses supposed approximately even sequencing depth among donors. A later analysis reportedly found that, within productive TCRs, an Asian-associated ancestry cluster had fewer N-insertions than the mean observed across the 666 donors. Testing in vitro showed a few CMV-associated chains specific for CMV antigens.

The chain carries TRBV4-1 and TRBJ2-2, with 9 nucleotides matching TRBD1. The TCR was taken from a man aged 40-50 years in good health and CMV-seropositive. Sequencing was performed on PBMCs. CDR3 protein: CASRETGGSNTGELFF. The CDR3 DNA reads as TGCGCCAGCAGGGAGACAGGGGGTTCGAACACCGGGGAGCTGTTTTTT.